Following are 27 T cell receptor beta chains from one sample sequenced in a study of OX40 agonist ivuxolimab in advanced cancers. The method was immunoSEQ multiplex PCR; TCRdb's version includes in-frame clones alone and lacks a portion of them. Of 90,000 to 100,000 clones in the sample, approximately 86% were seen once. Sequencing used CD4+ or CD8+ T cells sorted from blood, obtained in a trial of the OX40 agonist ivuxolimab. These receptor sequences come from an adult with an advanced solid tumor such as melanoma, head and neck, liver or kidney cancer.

The CDR3 nucleotides are TGTGCCAGCACTCACCGACCACAGGGGGCGTCTGAAGCTTTCTTT. Its translation: CASTHRPQGASEAFF. This chain connects TRBV6-5 to TRBJ1-1; 9 bases fit TRBD1. The V gene end was trimmed by 7 bases and the J gene end by 6 bases; junction bases not matched to a gene: 12. Per the germline V gene, CDR1 is MNHEY and CDR2 is SVGAGI. The CDR3 has 15 amino acids.

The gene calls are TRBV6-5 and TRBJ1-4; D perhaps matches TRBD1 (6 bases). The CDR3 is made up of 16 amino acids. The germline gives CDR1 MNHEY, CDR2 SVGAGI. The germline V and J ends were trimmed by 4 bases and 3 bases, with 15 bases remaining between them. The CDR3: CASSSRTGSANEKLFF. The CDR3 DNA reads TGTGCCAGCAGTTCAAGAACAGGGTCAGCTAATGAAAAACTGTTTTTT.

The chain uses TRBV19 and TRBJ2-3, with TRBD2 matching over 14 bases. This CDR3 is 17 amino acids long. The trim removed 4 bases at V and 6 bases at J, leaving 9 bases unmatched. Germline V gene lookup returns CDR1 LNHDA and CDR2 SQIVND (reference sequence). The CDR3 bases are TGTGCCAGTAGTAAACCGGGACTAGCGGGAGTAGGGGATACGCAGTATTTT. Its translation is CASSKPGLAGVGDTQYF.

CDR3 in DNA: TGTGCCAGCAGCCACTTAGAGGGAGGGAAGCACGGGGAGCTGTTTTTT. It specifies CASSHLEGGKHGELFF. The J gene is TRBJ2-2, the V gene TRBV4-2, with 7 bases identical to TRBD2. The germline V gene has CDR1 LGHNA and CDR2 YNFKEQ. V was clipped by 3 bases and J by 7 bases; unmatched bases: 11. The CDR3 sequence is 16 residues long.

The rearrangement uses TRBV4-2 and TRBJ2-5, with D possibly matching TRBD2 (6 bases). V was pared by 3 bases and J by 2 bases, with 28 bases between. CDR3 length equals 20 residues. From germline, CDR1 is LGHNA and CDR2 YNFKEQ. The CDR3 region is CASSQALRDSLILAQETQYF. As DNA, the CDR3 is TGTGCCAGCAGCCAGGCCCTCCGGGACTCCCTTATTTTGGCACAAGAGACCCAGTACTTC.

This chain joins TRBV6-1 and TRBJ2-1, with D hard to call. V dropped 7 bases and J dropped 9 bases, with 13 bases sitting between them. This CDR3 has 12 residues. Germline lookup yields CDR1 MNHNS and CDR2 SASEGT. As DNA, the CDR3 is TGTGCCAGCACCCGGTTAGGTACTGAGCAGTTCTTC. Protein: CASTRLGTEQFF.

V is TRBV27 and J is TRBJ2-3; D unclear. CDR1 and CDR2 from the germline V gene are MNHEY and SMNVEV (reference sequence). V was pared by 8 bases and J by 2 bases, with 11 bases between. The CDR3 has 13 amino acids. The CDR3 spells CASRSSYTDTQYF. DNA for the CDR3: TGTGCCAGCCGATCAAGCTACACAGATACGCAGTATTTT.

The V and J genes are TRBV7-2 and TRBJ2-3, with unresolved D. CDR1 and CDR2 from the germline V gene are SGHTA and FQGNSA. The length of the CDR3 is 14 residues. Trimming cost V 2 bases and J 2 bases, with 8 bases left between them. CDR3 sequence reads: CASSLYGATDTQYF. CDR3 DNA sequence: TGTGCCAGCAGCTTATACGGCGCCACAGATACGCAGTATTTT.

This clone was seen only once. The CDR3 is CASSLSHNEQFF. DNA of the CDR3: TGTGCCAGCAGTTTATCCCACAATGAGCAGTTCTTC. This rearrangement joins TRBV28 to TRBJ2-1, with D unresolved. Germline CDR1 is MDHEN and CDR2 is SYDVKM. The CDR3 has 12 amino acids. With 1 base removed from V and 5 bases from J, the gap between germline ends came to 3 bases.

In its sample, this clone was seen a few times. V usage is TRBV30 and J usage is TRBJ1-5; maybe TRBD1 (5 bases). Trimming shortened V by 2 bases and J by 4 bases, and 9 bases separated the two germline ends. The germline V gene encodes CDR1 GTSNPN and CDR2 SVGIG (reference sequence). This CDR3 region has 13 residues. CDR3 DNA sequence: TGTGCCTGGAGTTTAGGGGCAAATCAGCCCCAGCATTTT. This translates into CAWSLGANQPQHF.

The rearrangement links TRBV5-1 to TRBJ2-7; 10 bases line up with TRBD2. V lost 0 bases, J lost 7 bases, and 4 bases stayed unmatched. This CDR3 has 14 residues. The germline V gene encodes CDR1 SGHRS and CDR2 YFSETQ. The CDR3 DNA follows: TGCGCCAGCAGCTTGGGTCTAGCGGGAGTAGAGCAGTACTTC. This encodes CASSLGLAGVEQYF. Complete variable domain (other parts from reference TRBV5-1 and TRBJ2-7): KAGVTQTPRYLIKTRGQQVTLSCSPISGHRSVSWYQQTPGQGLQFLFEYFSETQRNKGNFPGRFSGRQFSNSRSEMNVSTLELGDSALYLCASSLGLAGVEQYFGPGTRLTVT.

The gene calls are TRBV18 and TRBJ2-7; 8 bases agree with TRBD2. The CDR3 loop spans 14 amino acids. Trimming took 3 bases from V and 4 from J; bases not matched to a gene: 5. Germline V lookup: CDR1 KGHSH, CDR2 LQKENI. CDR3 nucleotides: TGTGCCAGCTCACCGGCTAGCGGGCGATACGAGCAGTACGTC. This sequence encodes CASSPASGRYEQYV.

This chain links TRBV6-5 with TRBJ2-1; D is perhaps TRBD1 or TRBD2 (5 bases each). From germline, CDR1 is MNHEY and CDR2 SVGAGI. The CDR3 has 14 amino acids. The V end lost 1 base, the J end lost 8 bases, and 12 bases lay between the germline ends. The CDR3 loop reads CASSYWGINDEQFF. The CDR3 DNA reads TGTGCCAGCAGTTACTGGGGGATTAACGATGAGCAGTTCTTC.

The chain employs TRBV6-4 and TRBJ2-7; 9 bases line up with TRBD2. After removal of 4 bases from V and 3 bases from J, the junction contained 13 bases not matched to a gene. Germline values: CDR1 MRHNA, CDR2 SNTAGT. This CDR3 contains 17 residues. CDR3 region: CASSGCGASGKNYEQYF. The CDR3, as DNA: TGTGCCAGCAGTGGATGTGGCGCTAGCGGGAAAAACTACGAGCAGTACTTC.

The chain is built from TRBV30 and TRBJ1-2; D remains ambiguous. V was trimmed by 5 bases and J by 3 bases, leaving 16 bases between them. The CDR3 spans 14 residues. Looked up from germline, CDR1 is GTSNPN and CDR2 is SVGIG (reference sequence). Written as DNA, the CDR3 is TGTGCCTGGGCCCTGTACGGATCGGACTATGGCTACACCTTC. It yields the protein CAWALYGSDYGYTF.

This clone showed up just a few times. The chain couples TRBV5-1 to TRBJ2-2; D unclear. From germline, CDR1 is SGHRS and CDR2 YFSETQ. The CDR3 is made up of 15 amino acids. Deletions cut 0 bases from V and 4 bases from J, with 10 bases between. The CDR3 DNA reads TGCGCCAGCAGCTTGGAGCCTTCTAGCACCGGGGAGCTGTTTTTT. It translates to CASSLEPSSTGELFF.

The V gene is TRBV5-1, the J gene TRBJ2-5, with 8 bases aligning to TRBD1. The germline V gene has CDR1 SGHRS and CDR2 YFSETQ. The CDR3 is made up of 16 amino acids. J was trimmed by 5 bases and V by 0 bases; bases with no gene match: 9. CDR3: CASSLEPGQGSETQYF. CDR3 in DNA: TGCGCCAGCAGCTTGGAGCCAGGACAGGGTTCGGAGACCCAGTACTTC.

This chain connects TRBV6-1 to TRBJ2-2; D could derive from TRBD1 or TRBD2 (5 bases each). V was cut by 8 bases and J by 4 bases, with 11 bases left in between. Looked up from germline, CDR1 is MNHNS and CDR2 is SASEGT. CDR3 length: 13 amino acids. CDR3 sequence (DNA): TGTGCCAGCTCCGGGGCTTTCACCGGGGAGCTGTTTTTT. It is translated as CASSGAFTGELFF.

CDR3 residues: CASSLDLTQQYF. Here the CDR3 DNA reads TGTGCCAGCAGCTTAGACCTTACCCAGCAGTACTTC. V and J are TRBV7-2 and TRBJ2-7; D not resolved. V dropped 1 base and J dropped 8 bases, with 9 bases sitting between them. CDR3 length: 12 residues. Germline CDR1 is SGHTA and CDR2 is FQGNSA.

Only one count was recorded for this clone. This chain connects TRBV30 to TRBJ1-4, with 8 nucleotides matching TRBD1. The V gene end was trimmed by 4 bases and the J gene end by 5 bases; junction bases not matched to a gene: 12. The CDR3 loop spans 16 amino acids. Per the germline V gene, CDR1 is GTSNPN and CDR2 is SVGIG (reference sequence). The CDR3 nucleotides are TGTGCCTGGACCAGACTTGGGACAGGCGAAAATGAAAAACTGTTTTTT. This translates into CAWTRLGTGENEKLFF.

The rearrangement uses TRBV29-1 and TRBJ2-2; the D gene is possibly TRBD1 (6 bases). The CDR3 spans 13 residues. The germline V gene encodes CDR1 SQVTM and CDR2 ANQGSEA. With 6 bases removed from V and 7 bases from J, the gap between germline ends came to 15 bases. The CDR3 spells CSVGHTFGGELFF. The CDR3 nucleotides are TGCAGCGTGGGACATACCTTTGGCGGGGAGCTGTTTTTT.

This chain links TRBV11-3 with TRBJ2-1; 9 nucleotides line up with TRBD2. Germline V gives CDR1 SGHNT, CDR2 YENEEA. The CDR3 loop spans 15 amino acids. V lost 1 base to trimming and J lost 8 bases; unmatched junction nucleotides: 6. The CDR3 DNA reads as TGTGCCAGCAGCTTAGGGCTAGCGGGATACGATGAGCAGTTCTTC. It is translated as CASSLGLAGYDEQFF.

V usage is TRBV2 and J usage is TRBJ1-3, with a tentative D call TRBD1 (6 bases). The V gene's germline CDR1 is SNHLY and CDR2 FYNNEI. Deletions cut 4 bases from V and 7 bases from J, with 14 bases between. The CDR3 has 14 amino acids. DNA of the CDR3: TGTGCCAGCAGTGGGCCGGGGGGCCGGAACACCATATATTTT. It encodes CASSGPGGRNTIYF.

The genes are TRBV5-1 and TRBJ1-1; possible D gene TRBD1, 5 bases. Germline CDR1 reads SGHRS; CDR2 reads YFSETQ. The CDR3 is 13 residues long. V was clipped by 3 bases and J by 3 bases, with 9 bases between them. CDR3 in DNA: TGCGCCAGCAGCTGGGACGGGTACACTGAAGCTTTCTTT. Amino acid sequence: CASSWDGYTEAFF.

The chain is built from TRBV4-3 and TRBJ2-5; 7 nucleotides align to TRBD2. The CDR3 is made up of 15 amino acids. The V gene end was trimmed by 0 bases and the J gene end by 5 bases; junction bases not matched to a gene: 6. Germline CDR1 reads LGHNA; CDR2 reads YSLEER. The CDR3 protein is CASSQEGGSDETQYF. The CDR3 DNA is TGCGCCAGCAGCCAAGAGGGCGGGAGTGATGAGACCCAGTACTTC.

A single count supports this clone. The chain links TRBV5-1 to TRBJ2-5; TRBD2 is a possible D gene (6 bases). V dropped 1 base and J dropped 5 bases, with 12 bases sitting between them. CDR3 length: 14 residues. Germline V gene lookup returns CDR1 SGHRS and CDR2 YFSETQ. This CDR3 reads CASSLYGSLETQYF. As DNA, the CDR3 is TGCGCCAGCAGCTTGTACGGGAGTTTGGAGACCCAGTACTTC.

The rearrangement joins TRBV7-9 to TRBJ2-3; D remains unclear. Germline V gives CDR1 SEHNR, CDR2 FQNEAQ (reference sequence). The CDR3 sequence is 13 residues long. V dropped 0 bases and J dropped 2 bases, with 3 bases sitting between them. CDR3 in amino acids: CASSLAITDTQYF. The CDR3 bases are TGTGCCAGCAGCTTAGCGATCACAGATACGCAGTATTTT. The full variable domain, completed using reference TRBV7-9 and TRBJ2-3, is DTGVSQNPRHKITKRGQNVTFRCDPISEHNRLYWYRQTLGQGPEFLTYFQNEAQLEKSRLLSDRFSAERPKGSFSTLEIQRTEQGDSAMYLCASSLAITDTQYFGPGTRLTVL.